Below, 28 T cell receptor beta chains from the same sample are listed, as sequenced in a study of identical twins. TCRdb called the 5' RACE reads again in MiXCR, with one record for every CDR3 protein. The table lists under 300,000 distinct CDR3 sequences, approximately 11% of them singletons, with around 4% in the top ten. This sample was also put to use in a study of yellow fever vaccine responses in identical twins.

Material: memory (CD45RO+) T cells sorted from blood. Every receptor here comes from a woman in her late teens or twenties in good health.

This clonotype was seen more than once but under ten times. This chain connects TRBV6-4 to TRBJ2-1; possibly TRBD2 for D (5 bases). The CDR3 contains 16 residues. Germline CDR1 reads MRHNA; CDR2 reads SNTAGT. V lost 5 bases to trimming and J lost 0 bases, with 14 bases between them. The CDR3 nucleotides read TGTGCCAGCAGTCCCGCTAGCTCGGGCTCCTACAATGAGCAGTTCTTC. The encoded protein is CASSPASSGSYNEQFF.

The sample holds a few counts of this clonotype. The chain combines TRBV5-1 with TRBJ2-5; TRBD2 matches at 10 bases. This CDR3 spans 16 amino acids. Losses at the gene ends were 3 bases for V and 2 bases for J; bases not matched to a gene: 7. Germline CDR1 reads SGHRS; CDR2 reads YFSETQ. The DNA of the CDR3 is TGCGCCAGCAGCTCCCAGGGACTAGCGCAGCAAGAGACCCAGTACTTC. Protein: CASSSQGLAQQETQYF. The complete variable domain, with remaining parts taken from reference TRBV5-1 and TRBJ2-5, reads KAGVTQTPRYLIKTRGQQVTLSCSPISGHRSVSWYQQTPGQGLQFLFEYFSETQRNKGNFPGRFSGRQFSNSRSEMNVSTLELGDSALYLCASSSQGLAQQETQYFGPGTRLLVL.

This clonotype has only a few counts. The V and J genes are TRBV29-1 and TRBJ1-2, with D hard to call. The length of the CDR3 is 11 residues. The germline gives CDR1 SQVTM, CDR2 ANQGSEA. The V and J ends lost 1 base and 6 bases respectively, with 6 bases between them. The CDR3 region is CSVEGIDGYTF. Written as DNA, the CDR3 is TGCAGCGTTGAAGGGATAGATGGCTACACCTTC.

A few counts support this clonotype. The V gene is TRBV7-2, the J gene TRBJ2-3, with D perhaps TRBD2 (5 bases). From germline, CDR1 is SGHTA and CDR2 FQGNSA. The length of the CDR3 is 14 residues. V lost 4 bases, J lost 7 bases, and 15 bases lay in between. As DNA, the CDR3 is TGTGCCAGCAGCTCAAACCGGCCGGGGAATACGCAGTATTTT. Translating it yields CASSSNRPGNTQYF.

The chain uses TRBV28 and TRBJ2-7; 8 nucleotides match TRBD1. V trimming: 5 bases; J trimming: 4 bases; junction bases outside the gene matches: 10. The CDR3 sequence is 15 residues long. Germline lookup yields CDR1 MDHEN and CDR2 SYDVKM. CDR3 DNA: TGTGCCAGCAGTACCGGACAGGGTCCAACTTACGAGCAGTACTTC. It yields the protein CASSTGQGPTYEQYF.

This clonotype has a count of ten or more. This rearrangement joins TRBV12-3 or TRBV12-4 to TRBJ2-1; the D is unclear. Trimming stripped 1 base from V and 8 bases from J, with 3 bases between. This CDR3 contains 11 residues. The CDR3 is CASSLVDEQFF. CDR3 sequence (DNA): TGTGCCAGCAGTTTAGTGGATGAGCAGTTCTTC.

This clonotype has only a few counts. The rearrangement uses TRBV7-2 and TRBJ2-2, with D hard to call. This CDR3 region has 14 residues. Germline V gene lookup returns CDR1 SGHTA and CDR2 FQGNSA. V lost 3 bases and J lost 4, with 9 bases in between. CDR3 protein: CASSFERFTGELFF. The DNA of the CDR3 is TGTGCCAGCAGCTTTGAGAGGTTCACCGGGGAGCTGTTTTTT. Full variable domain (missing parts from reference TRBV7-2 and TRBJ2-2): GAGVSQSPSNKVTEKGKDVELRCDPISGHTALYWYRQSLGQGLEFLIYFQGNSAPDKSGLPSDRFSAERTGGSVSTLTIQRTQQEDSAVYLCASSFERFTGELFFGEGSRLTVL.

This rearrangement joins TRBV28 to TRBJ2-7; D not certain. CDR3 length: 11 residues. CDR1 MDHEN and CDR2 SYDVKM come from the germline V gene. Deletions cut 8 bases from V and 12 bases from J, with 17 bases between. The CDR3 DNA reads as TGTGCCAGCGCCTCCCCCCTACAGTGGTACTTC. Translated: CASASPLQWYF. The entire variable domain, with the rest obtained from reference TRBV28 and TRBJ2-7, is as follows: DVKVTQSSRYLVKRTGEKVFLECVQDMDHENMFWYRQDPGLGLRLIYFSYDVKMKEKGDIPEGYSVSREKKERFSLILESASTNQTSMYLCASASPLQWYFGPGTRLTVT.

This clonotype was seen repeatedly, ten times or more. The chain uses TRBV20-1 and TRBJ2-5, with a weak D call TRBD2 (6 bases). Trimming took off 7 bases at V and 4 bases at J, with 10 bases between the two ends. The CDR3 spans 11 residues. CDR1 is DFQATT and CDR2 is SNEGSKA in the germline V gene (reference sequence). CDR3 DNA sequence: TGCAGTGTTTCAGCGGGAGAGACCCAGTACTTC. Translating it yields CSVSAGETQYF.

This clonotype appeared many times. This sequence joins TRBV3-1 and TRBJ1-2; possibly TRBD1 for D (5 bases). The CDR3 runs to 13 residues. Germline assignment: CDR1 LGHDT and CDR2 YNNKEL (reference sequence). With 1 base removed from V and 4 bases from J, the gap between germline ends came to 7 bases. The CDR3 region has the DNA TGTGCCAGCAGCCAAGGGGGCAGCTATGGCTACACCTTC. Protein product: CASSQGGSYGYTF.

In this sample, this clonotype turned up many times. V usage is TRBV5-1 and J usage is TRBJ2-5; 9 bases fit TRBD1. CDR1 is SGHRS and CDR2 is YFSETQ in the germline V gene. Trimming cost V 4 bases and J 5 bases; bases outside gene matches: 9. The CDR3 sequence is 15 residues long. The CDR3, as DNA: TGCGCCAGCAGCCCCGGGACAGGGCCCGTTGAGACCCAGTACTTC. Its protein is CASSPGTGPVETQYF.

There are a few counts of this clonotype. The V and J genes are TRBV5-1 and TRBJ1-1; D uncertain. Looked up from germline, CDR1 is SGHRS and CDR2 is YFSETQ. Trimming left V 3 bases short and J 5 bases short, with 14 bases between. The CDR3 totals 14 residues. CDR3 nucleotide sequence: TGCGCCAGCAGCTCCGGAACATCCGGGACTGAAGCTTTCTTT. Amino acids: CASSSGTSGTEAFF.

The J gene is TRBJ2-2, the V gene TRBV11-1; D ambiguous. Trimming cost V 3 bases and J 7 bases, with 6 bases left between them. Germline CDR1 is SGHAT and CDR2 is FQDESV (reference sequence). CDR3 length: 12 residues. The CDR3 here is CASSLNHGELFF. CDR3 in DNA: TGTGCCAGCAGCTTGAATCACGGGGAGCTGTTTTTT.

The chain has TRBV27 and TRBJ2-2; D unresolved. CDR1 is MNHEY and CDR2 is SMNVEV in the germline V gene (reference sequence). Between the trimmed V and J ends, which lost 6 bases and 1 base, there was a span of 12 bases. This CDR3 comprises 15 residues. The CDR3 is CASSPFAKNTGELFF. The CDR3 coding sequence is TGTGCCAGCAGCCCTTTTGCGAAGAACACCGGGGAGCTGTTTTTT.

The table lists this clonotype with a few counts. This chain links TRBV3-1 with TRBJ2-2; D perhaps matches TRBD1 (5 bases). Trimming took 2 bases from V and 8 from J, leaving 12 bases between them. Germline V gene data show CDR1 as LGHDT and CDR2 as YNNKEL (reference sequence). CDR3 length equals 14 residues. CDR3 in amino acids: CASSQRQGKGELFF. Here the CDR3 DNA reads TGTGCCAGCAGCCAAAGGCAGGGAAAAGGGGAGCTGTTTTTT.

This clonotype was seen many times. The V call is TRBV12-3 or TRBV12-4, the J call TRBJ2-1, with TRBD1 matching over 10 bases. The CDR3 totals 15 residues. Losses at the gene ends were 6 bases for V and 0 bases for J; bases not matched to a gene: 2. The CDR3 region is CASRRTGGSYNEQFF. DNA of the CDR3: TGTGCCAGCAGACGGACAGGGGGCTCCTACAATGAGCAGTTCTTC.

V is TRBV20-1 and J is TRBJ2-7; D gene ambiguous. The CDR3 contains 13 residues. The V end was cut by 7 bases, the J end by 2 bases, with 15 bases between. Germline lookup yields CDR1 DFQATT and CDR2 SNEGSKA (reference sequence). CDR3 DNA sequence: TGCAGTGTTCCCCGAGAAAGGACCTACGAGCAGTACTTC. Translation: CSVPRERTYEQYF.

This clonotype was recorded many times. The chain is built from TRBV9 and TRBJ2-6; D is unclear. Germline lookup yields CDR1 SGDLS and CDR2 YYNGEE. The CDR3 covers 13 residues. Trimming removed 6 bases from V and 1 base from J, with 5 bases in between. CDR3 region: CASTASGANVLTF. The DNA of the CDR3 is TGTGCCAGCACCGCATCTGGGGCCAACGTCCTGACTTTC.

The J gene is TRBJ2-1, the V gene TRBV20-1; 12 nucleotides match TRBD2. From germline, CDR1 is DFQATT and CDR2 SNEGSKA (reference sequence). The trim removed 5 bases at V and 10 bases at J, leaving 9 bases unmatched. The CDR3 spans 14 residues. CDR3 sequence: CSASLAGGMREQFF. The CDR3, as DNA: TGCAGTGCTTCCCTAGCGGGAGGGATGAGGGAGCAGTTCTTC.

This clonotype appeared many times. This chain joins TRBV20-1 and TRBJ2-7; 9 bases line up with TRBD2. Germline CDR1 reads DFQATT; CDR2 reads SNEGSKA (reference sequence). V dropped 1 base and J dropped 7; count of bases not matched to a gene: 17. The CDR3 totals 17 residues. CDR3 sequence reads: CSARGLAGGTGYWEQYF. The DNA of the CDR3 is TGCAGTGCTAGAGGGTTGGCGGGAGGGACGGGGTATTGGGAGCAGTACTTC.

This clonotype has more than one count but fewer than ten. V usage is TRBV27 and J usage is TRBJ2-1; D call uncertain. The germline V and J ends were trimmed by 3 bases and 0 bases, with 9 bases remaining between them. The germline V gene has CDR1 MNHEY and CDR2 SMNVEV (reference sequence). The CDR3 has 15 residues. The CDR3 nucleotides are TGTGCCAGCAGTTTGTGGGGTGACTCCTACAATGAGCAGTTCTTC. It is translated as CASSLWGDSYNEQFF.

The chain links TRBV5-5 to TRBJ2-1; D perhaps matches TRBD2 (6 bases). CDR1 and CDR2 (germline): SGHKS, YYEKEE (reference sequence). The CDR3 covers 15 residues. V was clipped by 4 bases and J by 7 bases, with 18 bases between them. CDR3 amino acids: CASSIGGPYSNEQFF. The CDR3 nucleotides read TGTGCCAGCAGCATAGGAGGGCCCTATTCGAATGAGCAGTTCTTC.

The chain has TRBV5-1 and TRBJ2-2; D is unclear. V lost 0 bases, J lost 0 bases, and 12 bases lay in between. Germline V gene sequence: CDR1 SGHRS, CDR2 YFSETQ. The length of the CDR3 is 17 residues. The CDR3 sequence: CASSLASRRTNTGELFF. CDR3 bases: TGCGCCAGCAGCTTGGCCTCGCGGAGAACGAACACCGGGGAGCTGTTTTTT.

This clonotype was observed many times. This rearrangement joins TRBV29-1 to TRBJ2-5; possibly TRBD1 for D (6 bases). V was trimmed by 3 bases and J by 7 bases, leaving 24 bases between them. Germline values: CDR1 SQVTM, CDR2 ANQGSEA. The CDR3 runs to 16 residues. In nucleotides, the CDR3 is TGCAGCGTTGACCCTATCGCACGGGTGACAGGAGGGACCCAGTACTTC. Its protein is CSVDPIARVTGGTQYF.

This clonotype was observed a few times. The chain uses TRBV20-1 and TRBJ2-7, with D perhaps TRBD2 (7 bases). The length of the CDR3 is 16 residues. The V gene's germline CDR1 is DFQATT and CDR2 SNEGSKA (reference sequence). V was clipped by 6 bases and J by 5 bases, with 26 bases between them. In DNA, the CDR3 is TGCAGTGCCCGGTCATCCACAGGGAGGGATTCCGACGAGCAGTACTTC. The encoded protein is CSARSSTGRDSDEQYF.

This clonotype was seen a few times. The chain uses TRBV3-1 and TRBJ2-3; 11 positions match TRBD2. The CDR3 consists of 16 residues. Losses at the gene ends were 3 bases for V and 5 bases for J; bases not matched to a gene: 7. Germline loops: CDR1 LGHDT, CDR2 YNNKEL (reference sequence). CDR3 sequence reads: CASSQLLAGGKDTQYF. In DNA form, the CDR3 reads TGTGCCAGCAGCCAGTTGCTAGCGGGGGGTAAAGATACGCAGTATTTT.

The CDR3 coding sequence is TGTGCCAGCAGGGATCCGGGACAGGGTAATTCACCCCTCCACTTT. Its translation is CASRDPGQGNSPLHF. V usage is TRBV25-1 and J usage is TRBJ1-6; 9 bases match TRBD1. CDR3 length equals 15 residues. V trimming: 6 bases; J trimming: 6 bases; junction bases outside the gene matches: 6. Looked up from germline, CDR1 is MGHDK and CDR2 is SYGVNS.

This chain links TRBV28 with TRBJ2-6; D may be TRBD1 (5 bases). The CDR3 has 19 amino acids. Germline lookup yields CDR1 MDHEN and CDR2 SYDVKM. With 8 bases removed from V and 0 bases from J, the gap between germline ends came to 23 bases. CDR3 DNA: TGTGCCAGCGCCCCCTCGGGCAGGGCTTCGTTCTCTGGGGCCAACGTCCTGACTTTC. Encoded protein: CASAPSGRASFSGANVLTF.